A selection of T cell receptor beta chains follows, all from one sample in a study of T cell repertoires in cytomegalovirus infection. TCRdb called the reads again in MiXCR, with one record for every CDR3 protein. The table lists 450,000 to 650,000 distinct CDR3 sequences, 26% of them singletons. Sequencing was done on a sample of PBMCs. The receptors were gathered from a human donor in good health (CMV status not recorded). Some clones in this sample may be carry-over from other donors' samples. CDR3s include the opening cysteine and the closing phenylalanine or tryptophan. Each record gives: CDR3 length, clone size, J gene, D gene, V gene, CDR3 DNA, CDR3 protein. The D gene is left open where the match is weak. The size of a clone is reported for some rows only, either as once, few or many, or as a class for expanded clones.

13	few	TRBJ1-1	NA	TRBV19	TGTGCCAGTACCGGGGAGCCGAACACTGAAGCTTTCTTT	CASTGEPNTEAFF
14	NA	TRBJ1-1	TRBD1	TRBV15	TGTGCCACCAGCAGACGACAGGGTAACACTGAAGCTTTCTTT	CATSRRQGNTEAFF
13	NA	TRBJ2-4	NA	TRBV25-1	TGTGCCAGCAGCCGCCAGGGGACAAACATTCAGTACTTC	CASSRQGTNIQYF
13	NA	TRBJ2-5	NA	TRBV20-1	TGCAGTGCCGAGATGTCGGAGGGGGAGACCCAGTACTTC	CSAEMSEGETQYF
13	NA	TRBJ1-1	NA	TRBV6-1	TGTGCCAGCAGAGAAACCCCAAACACTGAAGCTTTCTTT	CASRETPNTEAFF
17	NA	TRBJ2-5	TRBD2	TRBV7-2	TGTGCCAGCAGCTTAAGGAGGTCCTCGGGGGGCCAAGAGACCCAGTACTTC	CASSLRRSSGGQETQYF
13	NA	TRBJ1-2	TRBD1	TRBV20-1	TGCAGTGCTAGAGAAGAGACAGGGAATGGCTACACCTTC	CSAREETGNGYTF
14	few	TRBJ2-5	TRBD1	TRBV30	TGTGCCTGGGCTGGGGGACAGGGAGGAGAGACCCAGTACTTC	CAWAGGQGGETQYF
16	many	TRBJ1-3	NA	TRBV7-8	TGTGCCAGCTCCCTCGGGCGCTTGCTCTCTGGAAACACCATATATTTT	CASSLGRLLSGNTIYF
11	NA	TRBJ1-4	NA	TRBV20-1	TGCAGTGCTCCGGTGGGCGAAAAACTGTTTTTT	CSAPVGEKLFF
15	NA	TRBJ2-1	NA	TRBV4-2	TGTGCCAGCAGCCCCGAGGACAGCTCCTACAATGAGCAGTTCTTC	CASSPEDSSYNEQFF
15	few	TRBJ2-2	TRBD2	TRBV29-1	TGCAGCGTTGAAGTTCGTCGGGAGGTGACCGGGGAGCTGTTTTTT	CSVEVRREVTGELFF
15	many	TRBJ1-2	NA	TRBV7-2	TGTGCCAGCACCCTTCCTGAGAGGCCCCACTATGGCTACACCTTC	CASTLPERPHYGYTF
14	many	TRBJ2-3	TRBD2	TRBV7-8	TGTGCCAGCAGACCAACTAGCGGCACAGATACGCAGTATTTT	CASRPTSGTDTQYF
13	NA	TRBJ2-1	NA	TRBV10-3	TGTGCCATCACCCGGGACGCTCAAACGGAGCAGTTCTTC	CAITRDAQTEQFF
13	many	TRBJ2-1	TRBD2	TRBV7-2	TGTGCCGGAAGGACTAGCGGGAGCGGTGAGCAGTTCTTC	CAGRTSGSGEQFF